This record covers a single TCR beta chain. As yet, its antigen is unknown. The junction does not match germline at one end; this may be a read error. The data are from a study of T cell responses to AZD1222 COVID-19 vaccine. Study observations and caveats: Epitopes outside B.1.351 and B.1.1.7 mutated regions reportedly drew nearly half of spike TCRs.

This CDR3 has 14 residues. Germline V gene sequence: CDR1 SGHNT, CDR2 YENEEA. Clones were sequenced by immunoSEQ multiplex PCR, and TCRdb holds only the in-frame ones, with some missing. This sample has around 78,000 clones, with 75% to 95% found just once. The chain links TRBV11-3 to TRBJ2-7, with a weak D call TRBD1 (6 bases). The sequence was obtained from an adult who received the AZD1222 COVID-19 vaccine. The material sequenced was peripheral blood, taken 28 days after the second AZD1222 dose. DNA of the CDR3: TGTGCCAGCAATCCCTCTACAGGGCCCTACGCGCAGTACTTC. Translated, it gives CASNPSTGPYAQYF.